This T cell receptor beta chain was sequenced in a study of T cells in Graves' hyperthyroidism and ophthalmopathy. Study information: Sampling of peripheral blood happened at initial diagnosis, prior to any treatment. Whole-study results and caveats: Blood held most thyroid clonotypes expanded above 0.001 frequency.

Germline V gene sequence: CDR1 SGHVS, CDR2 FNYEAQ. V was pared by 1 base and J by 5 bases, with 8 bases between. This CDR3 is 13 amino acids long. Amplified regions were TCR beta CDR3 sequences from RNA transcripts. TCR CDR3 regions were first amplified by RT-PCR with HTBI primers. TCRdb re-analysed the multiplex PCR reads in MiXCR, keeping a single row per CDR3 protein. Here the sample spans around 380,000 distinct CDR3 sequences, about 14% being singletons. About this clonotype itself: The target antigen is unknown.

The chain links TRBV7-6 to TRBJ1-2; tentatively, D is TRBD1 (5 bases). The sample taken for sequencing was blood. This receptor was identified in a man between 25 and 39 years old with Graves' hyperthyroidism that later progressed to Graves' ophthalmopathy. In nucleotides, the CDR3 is TGTGCCAGCAGCTTAGGGTCAGGGTATGGCTACACCTTC. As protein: CASSLGSGYGYTF.